These 25 T cell receptor beta chains originate from one sample sequenced in a study of Ad26.COV2.S vaccination and SARS-CoV-2 variants. The method was immunoSEQ multiplex PCR; TCRdb's version includes in-frame clones alone and lacks a portion of them. The sample lists about 350,000 clones; 92% were seen once. Sample: peripheral blood, taken after recovery from COVID-19. The receptors stem from a human donor who had recovered from COVID-19.

The V call is TRBV7-9, the J call TRBJ2-5, with no clear D. This CDR3 comprises 12 residues. V lost 5 bases, J lost 7 bases, and 11 bases lay in between. Germline lookup yields CDR1 SEHNR and CDR2 FQNEAQ (reference sequence). In DNA form, the CDR3 reads TGTGCCAGCAGCCCAGCCCGAGGGACCCAGTACTTC. Its translation is CASSPARGTQYF.

The J gene is TRBJ1-5, the V gene TRBV19, with 9 bases fitting TRBD1. Germline V CDR1 and CDR2: LNHDA, SQIVND (reference sequence). The ends lost 7 bases at V and 3 bases at J; junction bases unmatched: 7. CDR3 size: 15 residues. The CDR3 DNA follows: TGTGCCAGTAAGGGGGGACAGGGCATCAATCAGCCCCAGCATTTT. Protein product: CASKGGQGINQPQHF.

The chain uses TRBV3-1 (or the pseudogene TRBV3-2) and TRBJ1-2, with D unresolved. CDR3 length: 17 residues. V lost 1 base and J lost 1, with 16 bases in between. Per the germline V gene, CDR1 is LGHDT and CDR2 is YNNKEL (reference sequence). The CDR3 loop is CASSQANAESLNYGYTF. CDR3 bases: TGTGCCAGCAGCCAAGCCAATGCCGAGTCTCTTAACTATGGCTACACCTTC.

The rearrangement uses TRBV5-1 and TRBJ2-2; TRBD2 matches 10 bases. The CDR3 sequence is 16 residues long. Germline lookup yields CDR1 SGHRS and CDR2 YFSETQ. The trim removed 4 bases at V and 5 bases at J, leaving 8 bases unmatched. The chain's CDR3 is CASSHQRGGLTGELFF. CDR3 nucleotides: TGCGCCAGCAGCCATCAGCGGGGGGGCTTGACCGGGGAGCTGTTTTTT.

The genes are TRBV5-4 and TRBJ2-1; the D is unclear. The CDR3 is 17 amino acids. Trimming shortened V by 0 bases and J by 0 bases, and 13 bases separated the two germline ends. From germline, CDR1 is SGHNT and CDR2 YYREEE (reference sequence). CDR3 amino acids: CASSLAVGGSSYNEQFF. CDR3 DNA sequence: TGTGCCAGCAGCTTGGCCGTCGGCGGTAGCTCCTACAATGAGCAGTTCTTC.

Here the CDR3 reads CASSLSGGAGGELFF. CDR3 DNA sequence: TGTGCCAGCAGCTTAAGCGGGGGGGCGGGCGGGGAGCTGTTTTTT. This chain joins TRBV7-2 and TRBJ2-2, with 10 bases aligning to TRBD2. This CDR3 region has 15 residues. CDR1 is SGHTA and CDR2 is FQGNSA in the germline V gene. After removal of 2 bases from V and 7 bases from J, the junction contained 4 bases not matched to a gene.

The chain couples TRBV7-6 to TRBJ2-3, with D possibly being TRBD1 or TRBD2 (5 bases each). CDR3 length: 16 residues. V dropped 1 base and J dropped 0 bases, with 11 bases sitting between them. Germline V lookup: CDR1 SGHVS, CDR2 FNYEAQ. The CDR3 protein is CASSLEGTASTDTQYF. CDR3 coding DNA: TGTGCCAGCAGCTTAGAGGGGACCGCGAGCACAGATACGCAGTATTTT.

This rearrangement joins TRBV2 to TRBJ2-1; perhaps TRBD1 as D (6 bases). Looked up from germline, CDR1 is SNHLY and CDR2 is FYNNEI. Trimming removed 7 bases at V and 10 bases at J, with 17 bases between. There are 13 residues in the CDR3. Here the CDR3 reads CASNTLGHREQFF. The CDR3 DNA is TGTGCCAGCAATACCCTGGGACACCGGGAGCAGTTCTTC.

J is TRBJ1-2 and V is TRBV19, with D uncertain. The CDR3 has 12 residues. Germline V gene lookup returns CDR1 LNHDA and CDR2 SQIVND (reference sequence). The germline V and J ends were trimmed by 1 base and 4 bases, with 4 bases remaining between them. The CDR3 is CASSIVSYGYTF. DNA of the CDR3: TGTGCCAGTAGTATAGTTTCCTATGGCTACACCTTC.

The V and J genes are TRBV2 and TRBJ1-2; TRBD1 aligns across 7 bases. Trimming cost V 6 bases and J 3 bases; bases outside gene matches: 1. The CDR3 length is 12 residues. CDR1 and CDR2 from the germline V gene are SNHLY and FYNNEI. The CDR3 coding sequence is TGTGCCAGCAGAACAGGGGACTATGGCTACACCTTC. Translating it yields CASRTGDYGYTF.

The chain combines TRBV4-2 with TRBJ1-1, with D hard to call. CDR1 is LGHNA and CDR2 is YNFKEQ in the germline V gene. V was pared by 7 bases and J by 1 base, with 13 bases between. This CDR3 has 14 residues. The CDR3 is CASNLDSSNTEAFF. The CDR3 DNA follows: TGTGCCAGCAACTTGGACTCATCGAACACTGAAGCTTTCTTT.

CDR3 protein: CASSLGVGGGPQETQYF. The CDR3 DNA reads TGTGCCAGCAGCTTAGGGGTAGGCGGGGGGCCCCAAGAGACCCAGTACTTC. The rearrangement links TRBV7-6 to TRBJ2-5; 8 nucleotides line up with TRBD2. Germline V gene sequence: CDR1 SGHVS, CDR2 FNYEAQ. With 1 base clipped from V and 1 base from J, the junction kept 8 bases outside the gene matches. The length of the CDR3 is 17 residues. Combining the CDR3 with reference TRBV7-6 and TRBJ2-5 gives the whole variable domain GAGVSQSPRYKVTKRGQDVALRCDPISGHVSLYWYRQALGQGPEFLTYFNYEAQQDKSGLPNDRFSAERPEGSISTLTIQRTEQRDSAMYRCASSLGVGGGPQETQYFGPGTRLLVL.

The chain recombines TRBV6-5 with TRBJ1-2; TRBD1 is a possible D gene (5 bases). V gave up 5 bases and J gave up 7 bases, with 14 bases separating them. CDR1 is MNHEY and CDR2 is SVGAGI in the germline V gene. This CDR3 contains 13 residues. In DNA, the CDR3 is TGTGCCAGCAGTCCGGGACCGCTGACTGGCTACACCTTC. This gives the protein CASSPGPLTGYTF.

J is TRBJ1-2 and V is TRBV7-9; D is ambiguous. Trimming left V 3 bases short and J 6 bases short, with 14 bases between. Germline assignment: CDR1 SEHNR and CDR2 FQNEAQ (reference sequence). This CDR3 region has 14 residues. CDR3 protein: CASSLAPRDDGYTF. CDR3 in DNA: TGTGCCAGCAGCTTGGCCCCCAGAGATGATGGCTACACCTTC.

The V call is TRBV11-2, the J call TRBJ2-1; 7 positions agree with TRBD2. Germline V gene data show CDR1 as SGHAT and CDR2 as FQNNGV. The CDR3 sequence is 14 residues long. V shed 5 bases and J 6 bases; nucleotides not matched to a gene: 7. CDR3 coding DNA: TGTGCCAGCAGCCCGGCTAGCGGAGGCAATGAGCAGTTCTTC. Its translation: CASSPASGGNEQFF.

The chain couples TRBV5-8 to TRBJ1-1; D is ambiguous. CDR1 SGHTS and CDR2 YDEGEE come from the germline V gene. The CDR3 covers 13 residues. The ends were cut back, 4 bases at V and 9 bases at J, with 16 bases in the middle. CDR3 sequence: CASSQTRTSQAFF. In DNA form, the CDR3 reads TGTGCCAGCAGCCAAACACGGACTTCTCAAGCTTTCTTT.

This chain connects TRBV19 to TRBJ1-2; 7 nucleotides line up with TRBD1. The J segment lost 13 bases and the V segment lost 5 bases, leaving 7 bases of the junction unmatched. CDR1 and CDR2 from the germline V gene are LNHDA and SQIVND (reference sequence). The CDR3 loop spans 11 amino acids. The CDR3 spells CASSFTTGCTF. The CDR3 coding sequence is TGTGCCAGTAGTTTTACGACAGGGTGCACCTTC.

The chain carries TRBV19 and TRBJ2-7, with 9 nucleotides matching TRBD2. Germline V lookup: CDR1 LNHDA, CDR2 SQIVND (reference sequence). The CDR3 sequence is 14 residues long. V shed 5 bases, J shed 3 bases, and the junction held 5 bases outside the gene matches. The CDR3 sequence: CASSVLAGDYEQYF. The CDR3 region has the DNA TGTGCCAGTAGTGTCTTAGCGGGAGACTACGAGCAGTACTTC.

This clone appeared once. The junction departs from germline at one end; a sequencing error may be responsible. The chain combines TRBV7-7 with TRBJ1-5, with D uncertain. Germline-derived CDR1 and CDR2 are SSHAT and FNYEAQ (reference sequence). The CDR3 extends over 13 amino acids. This CDR3 reads CASSLAEGEPQHF. CDR3 DNA sequence: TGTGCTAGCAGCTTAGCGGAGGGTGAGCCCCAGCATTTT.

A single count supports this clone. The chain couples TRBV3-1 (or the pseudogene TRBV3-2) to TRBJ1-1; D ambiguous. Germline V gives CDR1 LGHDT, CDR2 YNNKEL (reference sequence). The CDR3 has 13 amino acids. V was clipped by 4 bases and J by 3 bases, with 9 bases between them. This CDR3 reads CASSPTSDTEAFF. The DNA for the CDR3 is TGTGCCAGCAGCCCTACTAGCGACACTGAAGCTTTCTTT.

The rearrangement links TRBV11-2 to TRBJ2-5; 9 nucleotides match TRBD1. Trimming cost V 8 bases and J 2 bases; bases outside gene matches: 9. From germline, CDR1 is SGHAT and CDR2 FQNNGV. This CDR3 spans 15 amino acids. The chain's CDR3 is CASGGTGSSQETQYF. The CDR3 nucleotides read TGTGCCAGCGGAGGGACAGGGTCGTCACAAGAGACCCAGTACTTC.

The rearrangement links TRBV10-3 to TRBJ1-3; D call uncertain. Looked up from germline, CDR1 is ENHRY and CDR2 is SYGVKD. The V end lost 7 bases, the J end lost 0 bases, and 13 bases lay between the germline ends. CDR3 length: 15 amino acids. For the CDR3, the DNA is TGTGCCATCAAATCTGAGGAGCTCTCTGGAAACACCATATATTTT. Translation gives CAIKSEELSGNTIYF.

A remark on this clone: The sample contains more than one DNA sequence encoding this CDR3. The V and J genes are TRBV27 and TRBJ1-1; TRBD1 matches 8 bases. The CDR3 totals 13 residues. J was trimmed by 1 base and V by 8 bases; bases with no gene match: 3. Germline V gene lookup returns CDR1 MNHEY and CDR2 SMNVEV (reference sequence). CDR3 sequence (DNA): TGTGCCAGCCGGGACAGGAGGAACACTGAAGCTTTCTTT. This translates into CASRDRRNTEAFF.

V gene TRBV21-1 combines with J gene TRBJ1-5; the table names TRBD1, a call not compared with the DNA. TRBV21-1 is labeled a pseudogene. The CDR3 loop spans 16 amino acids. CDR3 amino acids: CASSPTGAYSNQPQHF. The CDR3 nucleotides are TGTGCCAGCAGCCCGACTGGGGCCTATAGCAATCAGCCCCAGCATTTT.

CDR3 nucleotides: TGTGCCAGCAGTTATGAGGTGAACACTGAAGCTTTCTTT. This sequence encodes CASSYEVNTEAFF. V gene TRBV6-5 combines with J gene TRBJ1-1, with D uncertain. Germline CDR1 and CDR2: MNHEY and SVGAGI. V lost 3 bases, J lost 0 bases, and 5 bases lay in between. The CDR3 runs 13 residues.